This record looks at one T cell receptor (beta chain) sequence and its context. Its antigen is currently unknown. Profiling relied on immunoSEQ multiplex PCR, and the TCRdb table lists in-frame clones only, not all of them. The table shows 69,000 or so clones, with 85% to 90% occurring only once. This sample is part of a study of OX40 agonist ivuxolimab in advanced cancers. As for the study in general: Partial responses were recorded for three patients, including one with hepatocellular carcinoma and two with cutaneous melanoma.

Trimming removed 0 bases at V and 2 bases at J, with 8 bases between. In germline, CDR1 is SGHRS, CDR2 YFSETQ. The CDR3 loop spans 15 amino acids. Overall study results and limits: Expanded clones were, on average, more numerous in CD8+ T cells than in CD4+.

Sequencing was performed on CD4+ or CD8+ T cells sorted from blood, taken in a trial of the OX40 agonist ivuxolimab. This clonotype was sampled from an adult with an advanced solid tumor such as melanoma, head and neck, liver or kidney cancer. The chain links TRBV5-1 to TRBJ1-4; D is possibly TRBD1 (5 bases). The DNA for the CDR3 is TGCGCCAGCAGCTTGGCGGGGGGTACTAATGAAAAACTGTTTTTT. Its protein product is CASSLAGGTNEKLFF.